This entry lists 18 T cell receptor beta chains sequenced from one sample in a study of beta chain features in type 1 diabetes. As every portion of the isolated RNA was reverse transcribed, the sequencing read expressed TCRB transcripts. Using immunoSEQ multiplex PCR, the repertoire was profiled, and TCRdb retains in-frame clones only, with some absent. The table has about 620,000 clones, 15% to 19% seen once. Material for sequencing was naive CD4+ T cells from blood. The receptors were gathered from a man between 18 and 29 years old in good health.

This clone turned up a few times. The V and J genes are TRBV6-1 and TRBJ2-5, with 7 bases identical to TRBD2. Germline V gene sequence: CDR1 MNHNS, CDR2 SASEGT. Unmatched junction bases numbered 9, after V lost 10 bases and J lost 1 base. The CDR3 runs 14 residues. Here the CDR3 DNA reads TGTGCCACGCGACGGGGGAGGGTCCAAGAGACCCAGTACTTC. Its protein product is CATRRGRVQETQYF.

V is TRBV7-2 and J is TRBJ2-7, with TRBD1 matching 9 bases. The ends lost 1 base at V and 4 bases at J; junction bases unmatched: 5. The CDR3 has 15 amino acids. Germline-derived CDR1 and CDR2 are SGHTA and FQGNSA. The CDR3, as DNA: TGTGCCAGCAGCTTAGGGCACAGGGGGCTGTACGAGCAGTACTTC. Translated: CASSLGHRGLYEQYF. The full variable domain, its missing parts supplied by reference TRBV7-2 and TRBJ2-7, is GAGVSQSPSNKVTEKGKDVELRCDPISGHTALYWYRQSLGQGLEFLIYFQGNSAPDKSGLPSDRFSAERTGGSVSTLTIQRTQQEDSAVYLCASSLGHRGLYEQYFGPGTRLTVT.

This clone has more than one count but fewer than ten. CDR3 bases: TGCAGTGTCCAGGGTTACGAGCAGTACTTC. Protein sequence: CSVQGYEQYF. This rearrangement joins TRBV20-1 to TRBJ2-7; D might be TRBD1 (5 bases). With 7 bases removed from V and 4 bases from J, the gap between germline ends came to 8 bases. CDR1 and CDR2 (germline): DFQATT, SNEGSKA (reference sequence). The CDR3 covers 10 residues.

This clone has a handful of counts. CDR3 loop: CASSPGSGNEKLFF. In DNA form, the CDR3 reads TGTGCCAGCAGCCCCGGGTCAGGGAACGAAAAACTGTTTTTT. This chain uses TRBV5-4 with TRBJ1-4, with a possible D match to TRBD1 (5 bases). Germline V gives CDR1 SGHNT, CDR2 YYREEE (reference sequence). Trimming took 4 bases from V and 8 from J, leaving 15 bases between them. This CDR3 region has 14 residues. The full variable domain, rest sourced from reference TRBV5-4 and TRBJ1-4, is ETGVTQSPTHLIKTRGQQVTLRCSSQSGHNTVSWYQQALGQGPQFIFQYYREEENGRGNFPPRFSGLQFPNYSSELNVNALELDDSALYLCASSPGSGNEKLFFGSGTQLSVL.

The V call is TRBV5-4, the J call TRBJ1-1; D is perhaps TRBD1 (5 bases). V was clipped by 4 bases and J by 0 bases, with 16 bases between them. CDR3 size: 16 residues. From germline, CDR1 is SGHNT and CDR2 YYREEE (reference sequence). CDR3 sequence (DNA): TGTGCCAGCAGCGTCTCAGGGACCGCCATGAACACTGAAGCTTTCTTT. It yields the protein CASSVSGTAMNTEAFF.

This rearrangement joins TRBV30 to TRBJ2-1, with 9 positions matching TRBD1. V shed 7 bases, J shed 7 bases, and the junction held 8 bases outside the gene matches. Germline V gene sequence: CDR1 GTSNPN, CDR2 SVGIG (reference sequence). The CDR3 contains 13 residues. The DNA for the CDR3 is TGTGCCTCGGACAGGGGACCGAGGAATGAGCAGTTCTTC. Its protein is CASDRGPRNEQFF.

V is TRBV4-3 and J is TRBJ2-2, with 9 bases identical to TRBD1. V was clipped by 4 bases and J by 4 bases; unmatched bases: 10. The germline V gene has CDR1 LGHNA and CDR2 YSLEER. The CDR3 covers 17 residues. CDR3 sequence: CASSPGPGTGSTGELFF. The CDR3 bases are TGCGCCAGCAGCCCAGGTCCCGGGACAGGGTCCACCGGGGAGCTGTTTTTT.

This clone was picked up a small number of times. This chain connects TRBV25-1 to TRBJ1-2; 10 bases align to TRBD1. Germline loops: CDR1 MGHDK, CDR2 SYGVNS. V was pared by 2 bases and J by 5 bases, with 14 bases of the junction left unmatched. This CDR3 has 18 amino acids. The CDR3 region is CASSEVTGGAGYGYGYTF. CDR3 nucleotide sequence: TGTGCCAGCAGTGAAGTGACAGGGGGCGCGGGTTATGGTTATGGCTACACCTTC.

A few counts support this clone. Different DNA sequences within this sample yield the same CDR3. This chain connects TRBV5-1 to TRBJ1-1; D unresolved. Trimming removed 0 bases from V and 5 bases from J, with 2 bases in between. Germline assignment: CDR1 SGHRS and CDR2 YFSETQ. The CDR3 is 11 amino acids. CDR3 protein: CASSLETEAFF. In DNA form, the CDR3 reads TGCGCCAGCAGCTTGGAAACTGAAGCTTTCTTT.

The V call is TRBV18, the J call TRBJ1-5, with a tentative D call TRBD1 (6 bases). Germline V gene data show CDR1 as KGHSH and CDR2 as LQKENI. The CDR3 runs to 15 residues. V gave up 6 bases and J gave up 0 bases, with 12 bases separating them. The CDR3 loop reads CASSRTENSNQPQHF. The DNA of the CDR3 is TGTGCCAGCTCGAGGACAGAAAATAGCAATCAGCCCCAGCATTTT.

V usage is TRBV28 and J usage is TRBJ1-4, with 8 bases identical to TRBD1. Trimming cost V 5 bases and J 4 bases; bases outside gene matches: 9. Germline CDR1 MDHEN, CDR2 SYDVKM. This CDR3 has 16 amino acids. The CDR3, as DNA: TGTGCCAGCAGTCCTACAGGGGGGAAGTATAATGAAAAACTGTTTTTT. As protein: CASSPTGGKYNEKLFF.

This clone showed up just a few times. CDR3 amino acids: CASSATQGAGYGYTF. The DNA for the CDR3 is TGTGCCAGCAGTGCCACTCAGGGGGCAGGCTATGGCTACACCTTC. The rearrangement joins TRBV6-4 to TRBJ1-2, with 8 bases aligning to TRBD1. In germline, CDR1 is MRHNA, CDR2 SNTAGT. With V trimmed by 4 bases and J by 4 bases, 8 bases remained unmatched. The CDR3 loop spans 15 amino acids.

The chain has TRBV28 and TRBJ1-2; D is undetermined. With 3 bases removed from V and 2 bases from J, the gap between germline ends came to 10 bases. The CDR3 consists of 14 residues. Germline V gene sequence: CDR1 MDHEN, CDR2 SYDVKM. The CDR3 DNA is TGTGCCAGCAGTTTTTCTCCAGAGAACTATGGCTACACCTTC. It translates to CASSFSPENYGYTF.

The V and J genes are TRBV7-2 and TRBJ1-1, with D possibly TRBD1 on 5 matching bases. CDR1 is SGHTA, CDR2 FQGNSA, per germline. This CDR3 has 12 amino acids. V lost 5 bases and J 8 bases, leaving 12 bases between the germline ends. The CDR3 DNA follows: TGTGCCAGCAGCCAAGAGACAGCAGAAGCTTTCTTT. Translating it yields CASSQETAEAFF. The full variable domain, with the rest looked up from reference TRBV7-2 and TRBJ1-1, is GAGVSQSPSNKVTEKGKDVELRCDPISGHTALYWYRQSLGQGLEFLIYFQGNSAPDKSGLPSDRFSAERTGGSVSTLTIQRTQQEDSAVYLCASSQETAEAFFGQGTRLTVV.

This clone was found many times. This chain links TRBV10-3 with TRBJ2-7; a possible D gene is TRBD1 (6 bases). Deletions cut 6 bases from V and 3 bases from J, with 6 bases between. The V gene's germline CDR1 is ENHRY and CDR2 SYGVKD. The CDR3 is 11 amino acids. The CDR3 loop is CAIRDSYEQYF. The CDR3 DNA reads TGTGCCATCAGGGACAGCTACGAGCAGTACTTC.

The chain couples TRBV7-9 to TRBJ2-1; 9 bases match TRBD2. CDR3 length: 19 residues. Germline CDR1 and CDR2: SEHNR and FQNEAQ (reference sequence). The V segment lost 1 base and the J segment 7 bases; nucleotides outside the gene matches: 17. The CDR3 sequence: CASSLVRILAGPLGNEQFF. The CDR3 bases are TGTGCCAGCAGCTTAGTTCGTATTCTAGCGGGACCCCTGGGTAATGAGCAGTTCTTC. Full variable domain (rest looked up from reference TRBV7-9 and TRBJ2-1): DTGVSQNPRHKITKRGQNVTFRCDPISEHNRLYWYRQTLGQGPEFLTYFQNEAQLEKSRLLSDRFSAERPKGSFSTLEIQRTEQGDSAMYLCASSLVRILAGPLGNEQFFGPGTRLTVL.

This clone was seen a few times. The chain joins TRBV5-1 to TRBJ1-2; TRBD1 aligns across 7 bases. Per the germline V gene, CDR1 is SGHRS and CDR2 is YFSETQ. This CDR3 is 15 amino acids long. Germline trimming cut 0 bases from V and 9 bases from J; bases unmatched to any gene: 11. This chain's CDR3 is CASSLASATGMSYTF. The CDR3 nucleotides read TGCGCCAGCAGCTTGGCCTCCGCGACAGGGATGAGCTACACCTTC.

The V and J genes are TRBV7-9 and TRBJ2-7; 11 bases fit TRBD1. The CDR3 covers 16 residues. The ends lost 6 bases at V and 0 bases at J; junction bases unmatched: 7. CDR1 SEHNR and CDR2 FQNEAQ come from the germline V gene (reference sequence). The CDR3 coding sequence is TGTGCCAGCAGATTCGGACAGGGGGCCAACTCCTACGAGCAGTACTTC. It codes for CASRFGQGANSYEQYF.